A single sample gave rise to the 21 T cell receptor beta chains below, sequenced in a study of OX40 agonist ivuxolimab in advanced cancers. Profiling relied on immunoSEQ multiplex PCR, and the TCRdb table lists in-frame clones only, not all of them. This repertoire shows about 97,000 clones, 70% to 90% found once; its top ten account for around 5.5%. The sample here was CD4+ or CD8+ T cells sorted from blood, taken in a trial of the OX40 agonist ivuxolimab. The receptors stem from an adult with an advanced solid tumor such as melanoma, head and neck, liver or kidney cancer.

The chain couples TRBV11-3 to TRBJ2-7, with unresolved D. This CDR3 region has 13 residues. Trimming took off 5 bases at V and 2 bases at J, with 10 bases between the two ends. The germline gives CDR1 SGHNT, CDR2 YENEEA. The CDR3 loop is CASSPGLPYEQYF. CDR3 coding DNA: TGTGCCAGCAGCCCTGGGCTTCCCTACGAGCAGTACTTC.

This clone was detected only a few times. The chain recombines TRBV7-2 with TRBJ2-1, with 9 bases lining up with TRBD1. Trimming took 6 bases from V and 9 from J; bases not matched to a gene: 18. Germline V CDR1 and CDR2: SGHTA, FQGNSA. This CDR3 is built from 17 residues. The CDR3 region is CASRSFRGTGMAGEQFF. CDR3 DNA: TGTGCCAGCAGGAGTTTCAGGGGGACAGGGATGGCGGGTGAGCAGTTCTTC. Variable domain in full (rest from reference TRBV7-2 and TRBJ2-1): GAGVSQSPSNKVTEKGKDVELRCDPISGHTALYWYRQSLGQGLEFLIYFQGNSAPDKSGLPSDRFSAERTGGSVSTLTIQRTQQEDSAVYLCASRSFRGTGMAGEQFFGPGTRLTVL.

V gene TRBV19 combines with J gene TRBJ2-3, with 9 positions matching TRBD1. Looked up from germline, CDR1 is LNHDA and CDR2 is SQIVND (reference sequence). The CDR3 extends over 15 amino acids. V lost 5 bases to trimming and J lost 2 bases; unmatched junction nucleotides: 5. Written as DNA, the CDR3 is TGTGCCAGTAGTCCAACAGGGGGCCTCACAGATACGCAGTATTTT. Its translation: CASSPTGGLTDTQYF.

CDR3 bases: TGTGCCAGCAGTTTGGGACTAGCGATAGGGGAGCAGTTCTTC. It is translated as CASSLGLAIGEQFF. J is TRBJ2-1 and V is TRBV27, with 10 bases that match TRBD2. CDR3 length: 14 residues. Trimming at V came to 3 bases and at J to 10 bases, leaving 6 bases not matched to a gene. The germline V gene has CDR1 MNHEY and CDR2 SMNVEV (reference sequence).

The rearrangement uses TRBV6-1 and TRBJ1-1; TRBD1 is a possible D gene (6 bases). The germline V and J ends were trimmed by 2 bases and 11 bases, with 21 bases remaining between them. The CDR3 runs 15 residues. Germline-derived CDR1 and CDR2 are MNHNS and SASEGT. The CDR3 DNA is TGTGCCAGCAGTGAAAGCCAGGGGTCCACACTGATTGCTTTCTTT. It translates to CASSESQGSTLIAFF.

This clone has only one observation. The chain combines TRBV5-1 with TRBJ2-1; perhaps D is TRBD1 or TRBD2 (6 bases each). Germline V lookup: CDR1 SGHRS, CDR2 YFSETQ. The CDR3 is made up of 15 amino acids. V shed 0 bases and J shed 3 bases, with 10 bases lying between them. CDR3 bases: TGCGCCAGCAGCTTGGAGAAGGGGGGCTACAATGAGCAGTTCTTC. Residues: CASSLEKGGYNEQFF.

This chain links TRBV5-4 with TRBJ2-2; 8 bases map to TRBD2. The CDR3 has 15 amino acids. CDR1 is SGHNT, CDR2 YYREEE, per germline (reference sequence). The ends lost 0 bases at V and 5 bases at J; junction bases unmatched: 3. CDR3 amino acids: CASSLDIAGTGELFF. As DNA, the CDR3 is TGTGCCAGCAGCTTGGACATAGCGGGAACCGGGGAGCTGTTTTTT.

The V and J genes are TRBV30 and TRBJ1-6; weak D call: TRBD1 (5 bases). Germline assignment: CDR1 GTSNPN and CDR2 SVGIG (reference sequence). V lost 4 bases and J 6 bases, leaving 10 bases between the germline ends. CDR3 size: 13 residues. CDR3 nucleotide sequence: TGTGCCTGGAACGGGCAGGGTAATTCACCCCTCCACTTT. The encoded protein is CAWNGQGNSPLHF.

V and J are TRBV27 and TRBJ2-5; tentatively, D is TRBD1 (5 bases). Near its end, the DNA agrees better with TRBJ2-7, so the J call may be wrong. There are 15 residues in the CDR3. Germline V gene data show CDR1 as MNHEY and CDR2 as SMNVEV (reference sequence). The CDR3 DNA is TGTGCCAGCAGTTTACGGCAGGGTGGCTCCTACGAGCAGTACTTC. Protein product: CASSLRQGGSYEQYF.

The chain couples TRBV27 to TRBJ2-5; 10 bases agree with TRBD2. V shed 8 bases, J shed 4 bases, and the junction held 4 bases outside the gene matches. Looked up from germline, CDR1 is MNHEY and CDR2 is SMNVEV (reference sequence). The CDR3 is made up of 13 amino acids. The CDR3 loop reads CASGASGGETQYF. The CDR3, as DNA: TGTGCCAGCGGGGCTAGCGGGGGAGAGACCCAGTACTTC.

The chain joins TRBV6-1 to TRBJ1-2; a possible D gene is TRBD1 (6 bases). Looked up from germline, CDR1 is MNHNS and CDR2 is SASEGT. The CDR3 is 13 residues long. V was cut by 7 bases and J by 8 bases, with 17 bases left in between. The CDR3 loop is CASIRTALSGYTF. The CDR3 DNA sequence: TGTGCCAGCATTAGGACAGCCTTATCCGGCTACACCTTC.

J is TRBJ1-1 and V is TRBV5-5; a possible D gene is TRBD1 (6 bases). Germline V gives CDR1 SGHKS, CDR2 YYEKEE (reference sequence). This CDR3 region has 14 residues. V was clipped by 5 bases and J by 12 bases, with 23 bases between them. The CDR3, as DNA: TGTGCCAGCAGACCAGGAAGGCCGGACAGCTCACCTTTCTTT. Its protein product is CASRPGRPDSSPFF.

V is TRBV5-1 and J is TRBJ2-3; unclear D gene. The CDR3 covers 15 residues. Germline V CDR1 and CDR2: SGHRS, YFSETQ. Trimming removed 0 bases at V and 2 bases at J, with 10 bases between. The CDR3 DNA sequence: TGCGCCAGCAGCTTGGCCCGGACGTACACAGATACGCAGTATTTT. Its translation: CASSLARTYTDTQYF.

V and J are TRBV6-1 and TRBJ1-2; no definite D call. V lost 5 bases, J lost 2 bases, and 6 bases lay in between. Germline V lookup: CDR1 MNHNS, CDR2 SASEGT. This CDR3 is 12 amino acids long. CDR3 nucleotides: TGTGCCAGCAGTTTAGAAAACTATGGCTACACCTTC. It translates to CASSLENYGYTF.

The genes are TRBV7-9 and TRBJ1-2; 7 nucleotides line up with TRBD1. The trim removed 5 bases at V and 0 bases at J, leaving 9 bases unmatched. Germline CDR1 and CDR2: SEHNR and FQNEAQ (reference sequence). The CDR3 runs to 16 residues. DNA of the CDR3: TGTGCCAGCAGCAGCGGCTCTGGACAGGCTAACTATGGCTACACCTTC. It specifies CASSSGSGQANYGYTF.

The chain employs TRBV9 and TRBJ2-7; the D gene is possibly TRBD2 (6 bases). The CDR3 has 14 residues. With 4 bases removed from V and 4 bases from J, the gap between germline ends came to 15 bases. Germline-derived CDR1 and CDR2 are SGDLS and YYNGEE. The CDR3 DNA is TGTGCCAGCAGCCCGGGTCCCGCGGGGTACGAGCAGTACTTC. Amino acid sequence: CASSPGPAGYEQYF. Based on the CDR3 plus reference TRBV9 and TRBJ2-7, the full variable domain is DSGVTQTPKHLITATGQRVTLRCSPRSGDLSVYWYQQSLDQGLQFLIQYYNGEERAKGNILERFSAQQFPDLHSELNLSSLELGDSALYFCASSPGPAGYEQYFGPGTRLTVT.

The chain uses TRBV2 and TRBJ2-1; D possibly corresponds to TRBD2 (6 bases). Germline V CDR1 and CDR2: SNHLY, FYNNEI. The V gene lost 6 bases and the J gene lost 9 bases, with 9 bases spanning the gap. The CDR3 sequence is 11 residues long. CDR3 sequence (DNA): TGTGCCAGCAGACTAGCCGGTGAGCAGTTCTTC. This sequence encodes CASRLAGEQFF. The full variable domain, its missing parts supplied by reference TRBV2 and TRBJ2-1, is EPEVTQTPSHQVTQMGQEVILRCVPISNHLYFYWYRQILGQKVEFLVSFYNNEISEKSEIFDDQFSVERPDGSNFTLKIRSTKLEDSAMYFCASRLAGEQFFGPGTRLTVL.

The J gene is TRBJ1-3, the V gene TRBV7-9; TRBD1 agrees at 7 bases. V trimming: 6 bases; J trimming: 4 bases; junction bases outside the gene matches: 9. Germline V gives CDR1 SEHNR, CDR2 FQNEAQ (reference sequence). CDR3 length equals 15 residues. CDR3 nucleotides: TGTGCCAGCAGTCGACAGGGAATTACGGGAAACACCATATATTTT. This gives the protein CASSRQGITGNTIYF.

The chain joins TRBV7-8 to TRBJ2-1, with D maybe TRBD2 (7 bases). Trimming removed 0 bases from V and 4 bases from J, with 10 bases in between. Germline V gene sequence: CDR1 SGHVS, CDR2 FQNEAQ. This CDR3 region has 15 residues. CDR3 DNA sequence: TGTGCCAGCAGCTTAGCGGGGGGGCGTTACAATGAGCAGTTCTTC. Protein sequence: CASSLAGGRYNEQFF.

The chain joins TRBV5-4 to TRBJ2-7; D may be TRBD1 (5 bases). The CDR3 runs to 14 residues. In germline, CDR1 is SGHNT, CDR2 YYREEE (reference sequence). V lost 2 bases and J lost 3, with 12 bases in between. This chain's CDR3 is CASSFSRGNYEQYF. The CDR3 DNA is TGTGCCAGCAGCTTTAGTAGGGGTAACTACGAGCAGTACTTC.

CDR3 loop: CASSYVTGNTEAFF. For the CDR3, the DNA is TGTGCCAGCAGTTACGTTACAGGGAACACTGAAGCTTTCTTT. The chain has TRBV6-5 and TRBJ1-1, with D perhaps TRBD1 (5 bases). The CDR3 loop spans 14 amino acids. The V gene's germline CDR1 is MNHEY and CDR2 SVGAGI. V lost 2 bases, J lost 1 base, and 8 bases lay in between.